A single T cell receptor (beta chain) is shown here with its context. Its antigen is currently not known. Base quality data are lacking; no much larger clone is found one base away. In Seattle, one collaborating source enrolled patients while the infection was active and tracked those patients longitudinally over the course of disease. Collaborating institutions collected whole blood in K2EDTA tubes following their own protocols. For TCRbeta analysis, collaborator samples were shipped as frozen whole blood, as isolated PBMCs, or as DNA extracted from either sample type. TCRbeta CDR3 regions were amplified from genomic DNA using the immunoSEQ Assay, a bias-controlled multiplex PCR. Turning to the authors' computational methods: Within the assay, amplification of reference gene primers was used to estimate how many nucleated cells each sample contained. To quantify the absolute abundance of each unique TCRbeta CDR3 rearrangement, sequence reads were collapsed and filtered. For each sample, productive Simpson clonality was calculated as the square root of Simpson's diversity index over productive rearrangements. TCRdb re-hosts the immuneACCESS table, in-frame sequences only. Its copies lack some clones; in the studies checked, an unresolved V gene accounts for under half of them, and the cause for the rest is not known. D and trimming were read from the DNA, whereas the V and J calls and clone size are those reported in that table. For this sample the table gives 120,000 to 150,000 clones, of which about 87% were detected only once. 2.5% of the sample is held by the ten biggest clonotypes.

This specimen belongs to a study of blood T cell repertoires in COVID-19 (dated by TCRdb to between 2020 and 2021). At the level of the whole study: Samples covering the acute and convalescent phases of COVID-19 were provided by collaborators in the United States, Italy and Spain. The material from the prospective study consisted of cDNA or gDNA derived from T cells, B-cell-depleted T cells, or PBMCs. Deeply sampled blood TCRbeta repertoires from subjects exposed to, actively infected with, or recovered from COVID-19 were included in the dataset. The repertoires were made available in a free public database intended to serve as a resource for research on the immune response to SARS-CoV-2. The samples were drawn from the first 160 participants of the ongoing ImmuneRACE study and from 1,254 subjects provided by 6 global collaborators. Sample metadata almost always included a de-identified subject ID, COVID-19 status, age in years and sex. Where available, HLA class I and class II types were taken from metadata supplied by the sample provider and were not determined by assay-based typing. The study at large found these results: How much clinical and demographic metadata was included differed by source and by participant, and the metadata was provided uncurated.

Cut back by 6 bases and 1 base, the V and J ends lie 9 bases apart. From the germline V gene, CDR1 is MNHEY and CDR2 is SVGAGI. From cysteine to phenylalanine, the CDR3 is 13 amino acids long. CDR3 DNA is the only sequence kept; it has 39 bases, read in frame from the first base. Sequencing input: peripheral blood. This sequence was found in a human donor with COVID-19, enrolled during active disease. The donor label of this sample is uncertain. The sequence is built from TRBV6-5 and TRBJ1-2; a tentative D call is TRBD1 (5 bases match). Here is the DNA: TGTGCCAGCAGACCCGACAGTAACTATGGCTACACCTTC. Its protein reads: CASRPDSNYGYTF.